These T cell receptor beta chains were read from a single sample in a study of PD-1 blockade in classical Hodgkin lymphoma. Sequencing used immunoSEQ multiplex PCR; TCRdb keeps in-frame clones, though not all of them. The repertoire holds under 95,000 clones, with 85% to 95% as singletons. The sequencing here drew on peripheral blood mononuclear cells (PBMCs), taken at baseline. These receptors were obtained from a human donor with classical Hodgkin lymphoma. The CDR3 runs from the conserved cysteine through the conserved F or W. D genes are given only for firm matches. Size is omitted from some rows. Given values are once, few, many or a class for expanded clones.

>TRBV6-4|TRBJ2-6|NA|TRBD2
TGTGCCAGCAGCAAGGCGGGGGGTACATCTGGGGCCAACGTCCTGACTTTC
CASSKAGGTSGANVLTF
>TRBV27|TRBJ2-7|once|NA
TGTGCCAGCAGTGGACAGCCGAGCTCCTACGAGCAGTACTTC
CASSGQPSSYEQYF
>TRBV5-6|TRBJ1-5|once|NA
TGTGCCAGCAGCTTGGGGGGGATTAGCAATCAGCCCCAGCATTTT
CASSLGGISNQPQHF
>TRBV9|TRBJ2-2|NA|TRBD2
TGTGCCAGCAGCGTCTATGGGCTAGCGGGAGTAGGCGGGGAGCTGTTTTTT
CASSVYGLAGVGGELFF
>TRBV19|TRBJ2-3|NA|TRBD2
TGTGCCAGTAGTACCGGACTAGCGACAATAAGCACAGATACGCAGTATTTT
CASSTGLATISTDTQYF
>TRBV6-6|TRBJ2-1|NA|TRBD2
TGTGCCAGCGGCGGGACTAGCGGGTTAAGGGATGAGCAGTTCTTC
CASGGTSGLRDEQFF
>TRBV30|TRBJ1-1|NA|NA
TGTGCCTGGAGTGGAGGCGAAGCTTTCTTT
CAWSGGEAFF
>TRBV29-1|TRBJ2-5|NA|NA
TGCAGCGTGGCCGGGACCGCGCAAGAGACCCAGTACTTC
CSVAGTAQETQYF
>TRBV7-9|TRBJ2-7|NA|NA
TGTGCCAGCACCACCTCCATCTACGAGCAGTACTTC
CASTTSIYEQYF
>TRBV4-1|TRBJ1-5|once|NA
TGCGCCAGCAGCCAAGAGGAGGGGATCGGCAATCAGCCCCAGCATTTT
CASSQEEGIGNQPQHF
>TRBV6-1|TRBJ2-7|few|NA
TGTGCCAGCAGTGAGGCAGGGGTGAGTGGGTCCTACGAGCAGTACTTC
CASSEAGVSGSYEQYF
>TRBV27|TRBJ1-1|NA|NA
TGTGCCAGCAGTTACTACGATTACATGAACACTGAAGCTTTCTTT
CASSYYDYMNTEAFF
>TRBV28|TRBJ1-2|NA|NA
TGTGCCAGCAGTCTCCGGACAGCCTTCTGGGGCTACACCTTC
CASSLRTAFWGYTF
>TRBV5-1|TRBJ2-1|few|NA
TGCGCCAGCTCGGGGAAAAGCTCCTACAATGAGCAGTTCTTC
CASSGKSSYNEQFF
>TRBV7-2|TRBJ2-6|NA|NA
TGTGCCAGCAGCTTAGTTGGGTGCTCTGGGGCCAACGTCCTGACTTTC
CASSLVGCSGANVLTF
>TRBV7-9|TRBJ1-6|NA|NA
TGTGCCAGCAGCCTGGATAATTCACCCCTCCACTTT
CASSLDNSPLHF
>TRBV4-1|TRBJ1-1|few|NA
TGCGCCAGCAGCCAAGGAGAGAAGACTGAAGCTTTCTTT
CASSQGEKTEAFF